What follows is one T cell receptor beta chain and its context. Original data processing: Amplification from reference gene primers served as the basis for estimated nucleated cell counts. Repertoires were generated with immunoSEQ multiplex PCR, while TCRdb's copy carries only in-frame clones and drops some. That table supplies the V and J calls and clone size; D and trimming were determined from the DNA. The table shows 300,000 to 400,000 clones, with more than 85% occurring only once. This sample is drawn from a study of blood T cell repertoires in COVID-19. Study-wide background: Samples came from the United States, Italy and Spain, spanning acute and convalescent COVID-19. In each case, the material was cDNA or gDNA derived from T cells, B-cell-depleted T cells, or PBMCs.

CDR3 length equals 14 residues. Germline loops: CDR1 GTSNPN, CDR2 SVGIG (reference sequence). The V end lost 0 bases, the J end lost 6 bases, and 9 bases lay between the germline ends. V and J are TRBV30 and TRBJ1-6; D call uncertain. The sample was peripheral blood. The receptor was derived from a human donor in a cohort sampled during active COVID-19. CDR3 DNA sequence: TGTGCCTGGAGTGTACGGGTCTTTAATTCACCCCTCCACTTT. This gives the protein CAWSVRVFNSPLHF.